Below, 20 T cell receptor beta chains from the same sample are listed, as sequenced in a study of shared clonotypes between healthy human individuals. The data were produced by immunoSEQ multiplex PCR, yet TCRdb's version contains in-frame clones alone and is incomplete. Counted here are around 440,000 clones, around 77% occurring once; the ten biggest clones make up around 12%. The material sequenced was PBMCs. These receptors originate from a middle-aged woman in good health. Some clones in this sample may be carry-over from other donors' samples.

This clone was observed a few times. V is TRBV27 and J is TRBJ2-7; 7 bases align to TRBD1. V shed 6 bases and J 4 bases; nucleotides not matched to a gene: 6. Germline-derived CDR1 and CDR2 are MNHEY and SMNVEV (reference sequence). The length of the CDR3 is 13 residues. In nucleotides, the CDR3 is TGTGCCAGCAGGACCGGGACAGCTTACGAGCAGTACTTC. It yields the protein CASRTGTAYEQYF.

For this clone: Given a much more abundant clone one base away, this may be a read error. The rearrangement uses TRBV19 and TRBJ1-2; no reliable D call. Germline assignment: CDR1 LNHDA and CDR2 SQIVND (reference sequence). This CDR3 comprises 16 residues. The CDR3 nucleotides are TGTGCCAGTAGTGGCCCCGCTTTTGGAGATTCCTATGGCTGCACCTTC. This codes for CASSGPAFGDSYGCTF.

A few counts support this clone. The rearrangement uses TRBV2 and TRBJ2-5, with TRBD1 matching 8 bases. The better agreement between TRBJ2-7 and the DNA end casts doubt on the J call. Germline V lookup: CDR1 SNHLY, CDR2 FYNNEI. The CDR3 has 14 amino acids. This chain's CDR3 is CASSETRQGYEQYF. CDR3 coding DNA: TGTGCCAGCAGTGAAACCCGACAGGGGTACGAGCAGTACTTC.

CDR3 protein: CASSPALAGGAYEQYF. CDR3 nucleotide sequence: TGTGCCAGCTCACCAGCGCTAGCGGGAGGGGCCTACGAGCAGTACTTC. The chain is built from TRBV18 and TRBJ2-7, with 12 bases identical to TRBD2. The germline CDR1 and CDR2 sequences are KGHSH and LQKENI. CDR3 length equals 16 residues. After removal of 2 bases from V and 2 bases from J, the junction contained 4 bases not matched to a gene.

A few counts support this clone. The chain carries TRBV10-1 and TRBJ2-7, with 9 bases identical to TRBD1. The CDR3 is made up of 15 amino acids. CDR1 and CDR2 (germline): WNHNN, SYGVQD (reference sequence). V dropped 6 bases and J dropped 6; count of bases not matched to a gene: 12. CDR3 sequence (DNA): TGCGCCAGCAGATGCCGGGACAGGGAGTTCTGCGAGCAGTACTTC. Its protein product is CASRCRDREFCEQYF.

This clone was recorded only once. Being one base from a much bigger clone, this may be a read error. The chain carries TRBV7-2 and TRBJ2-5; D may be TRBD1 or TRBD2 (5 bases each). The CDR3 runs 14 residues. Germline values: CDR1 SGHTA, CDR2 FQGNSA. V was shortened by 6 bases and J by 7 bases, with 18 bases between the two germline ends. CDR3 in amino acids: CASRDRRAGGTQYF. CDR3 DNA: TGTGCCAGCAGGGACCGCAGGGCTGGGGGGACCCAGTACTTC.

The V gene is TRBV19, the J gene TRBJ2-6; TRBD1 matches 8 bases. The CDR3 spans 18 residues. Trimming at V came to 3 bases and at J to 1 base, leaving 8 bases not matched to a gene. Per the germline V gene, CDR1 is LNHDA and CDR2 is SQIVND (reference sequence). CDR3 in DNA: TGTGCCAGTAGTATCTCAGGGGGCGGAAGGTCTGGGGCCAACGTCCTGACTTTC. It specifies CASSISGGGRSGANVLTF.

A remark on this clone: A far larger clone is one base from this, pointing to a likely read error. The chain recombines TRBV4-1 with TRBJ1-4; D perhaps matches TRBD1 (5 bases). Trimming removed 7 bases at V and 10 bases at J, with 22 bases between. This CDR3 has 15 residues. Per the germline V gene, CDR1 is MGHRA and CDR2 is YSYEKL. CDR3 bases: TGCGCCAGCACACTCGAGCTGGGGACGGAGGCAAAACTGTTTTTT. It is translated as CASTLELGTEAKLFF.

The rearrangement joins TRBV6-1 to TRBJ2-7, with 10 bases lining up with TRBD2. Germline CDR1 is MNHNS and CDR2 is SASEGT. The CDR3 is 15 residues long. V gave up 1 base and J gave up 3 bases; unmatched junction bases: 3. The CDR3: CASSEVASGSYEQYF. The CDR3 DNA reads TGTGCCAGCAGTGAAGTGGCTAGCGGGAGCTACGAGCAGTACTTC.

This clone was seen more than once but under ten times. A much larger clone is a single base away; this may be a read error. This chain connects TRBV19 to TRBJ1-2; D is perhaps TRBD1 (5 bases). The germline V gene has CDR1 LNHDA and CDR2 SQIVND (reference sequence). This CDR3 comprises 14 residues. Between the trimmed V and J ends, which lost 7 bases and 8 bases, there was a span of 20 bases. The CDR3 DNA reads TGTGCCAGTACCACCCGAGGAGGGGATGGAGGCTACACCTTC. This codes for CASTTRGGDGGYTF.

Regarding this clone: Given a much more abundant clone one base away, this may be a read error. V gene TRBV4-3 combines with J gene TRBJ2-7; 9 bases map to TRBD1. CDR3 length: 17 residues. The V gene's germline CDR1 is LGHNA and CDR2 YSLEER. Trimming took 3 bases from V and 6 from J; bases not matched to a gene: 15. The CDR3 here is CASSQYLRDRAIGEQYF. The DNA of the CDR3 is TGCGCCAGCAGCCAGTACCTCCGGGACAGGGCCATTGGCGAGCAGTACTTC.

The chain uses TRBV29-1 and TRBJ2-5; unclear D gene. CDR1 SQVTM and CDR2 ANQGSEA come from the germline V gene. CDR3 size: 13 residues. Trimming removed 3 bases at V and 1 base at J, with 9 bases between. CDR3 DNA sequence: TGCAGCGTTGATCACACCCTCCAAGAGACCCAGTACTTC. It is translated as CSVDHTLQETQYF.

The rearrangement joins TRBV10-2 to TRBJ2-7; the match to TRBD2 covers 7 bases. The CDR3 spans 17 residues. The ends lost 1 base at V and 5 bases at J; junction bases unmatched: 14. Germline V gene lookup returns CDR1 WSHSY and CDR2 SAAADI. CDR3 region: CASSELYGGGRIDEQYF. The CDR3 region has the DNA TGCGCCAGCAGTGAGTTGTACGGCGGCGGGAGAATCGACGAGCAGTACTTC.

As regards this clone: Other DNA sequences in this specimen translate into the identical CDR3. The chain has TRBV5-1 and TRBJ2-2; D unresolved. CDR3 size: 13 residues. The V end lost 2 bases, the J end lost 2 bases, and 4 bases lay between the germline ends. Germline V CDR1 and CDR2: SGHRS, YFSETQ. The CDR3 here is CASSLGNTGELFF. CDR3 bases: TGCGCCAGCAGCTTAGGAAACACCGGGGAGCTGTTTTTT.

About this clone: A far larger clone is one nucleotide away, so this likely arose from a read error. The chain employs TRBV25-1 and TRBJ2-7, with D maybe TRBD1 (6 bases). The germline V gene has CDR1 MGHDK and CDR2 SYGVNS. The CDR3 runs 14 residues. V gave up 8 bases and J gave up 1 base, with 15 bases separating them. The CDR3 DNA follows: TGTGCCAGCGGCGGACAGTGTCGATCCTACGAGCAGTACTTC. It specifies CASGGQCRSYEQYF.

The J gene is TRBJ1-5, the V gene TRBV5-8; D is undetermined. CDR3 size: 14 residues. Per germline, CDR1 SGHTS and CDR2 YDEGEE. V lost 4 bases and J 7 bases, leaving 15 bases between the germline ends. CDR3 protein: CASSPIHEGQPQHF. CDR3 DNA sequence: TGTGCCAGCAGCCCAATACATGAAGGGCAGCCCCAGCATTTT. Supplemented by reference TRBV5-8 and TRBJ1-5, the full variable domain reads EAGVTQSPTHLIKTRGQQATLRCSPISGHTSVYWYQQALGLGLQFLLWYDEGEERNRGNFPPRFSGRQFPNYSSELNVNALELEDSALYLCASSPIHEGQPQHFGDGTRLSIL.

This chain uses TRBV6-1 with TRBJ1-1; D not certain. Germline loops: CDR1 MNHNS, CDR2 SASEGT. The CDR3 loop spans 13 amino acids. The germline V and J ends were trimmed by 1 base and 5 bases, with 8 bases remaining between them. CDR3 DNA sequence: TGTGCCAGCAGTGAAGGGTGGGGAACTGAAGCTTTCTTT. Translating it yields CASSEGWGTEAFF.

The chain combines TRBV7-2 with TRBJ2-7, with TRBD2 matching over 12 bases. Germline values: CDR1 SGHTA, CDR2 FQGNSA. The CDR3 runs to 14 residues. V was clipped by 5 bases and J by 6 bases; unmatched bases: 5. The CDR3 here is CASSVLAGGGEQYF. The CDR3 DNA reads TGTGCCAGCAGCGTACTAGCGGGAGGTGGCGAGCAGTACTTC. Based on the CDR3 plus reference TRBV7-2 and TRBJ2-7, the full variable domain is GAGVSQSPSNKVTEKGKDVELRCDPISGHTALYWYRQSLGQGLEFLIYFQGNSAPDKSGLPSDRFSAERTGGSVSTLTIQRTQQEDSAVYLCASSVLAGGGEQYFGPGTRLTVT.

The rearrangement links TRBV5-1 to TRBJ2-1; TRBD2 might be the D (6 bases). The germline CDR1 and CDR2 sequences are SGHRS and YFSETQ. Trimming left V 4 bases short and J 9 bases short, with 20 bases between. CDR3 size: 15 residues. The CDR3 nucleotides are TGCGCCAGCAGCCCGGGACTTGGTATCCAAGGTGAGCAGTTCTTC. This translates into CASSPGLGIQGEQFF.

V and J are TRBV30 and TRBJ1-1; D ambiguous. From germline, CDR1 is GTSNPN and CDR2 SVGIG (reference sequence). The CDR3 runs to 13 residues. The V end lost 4 bases, the J end lost 0 bases, and 9 bases lay between the germline ends. Written as DNA, the CDR3 is TGTGCCTGGATTGCACAATTGAACACTGAAGCTTTCTTT. Protein: CAWIAQLNTEAFF.